This TCR beta chain is drawn from a study of T cells after yellow fever vaccination. This clonotype turned up a few times. Its specificity is unknown. In TCRdb, the 5' RACE reads were re-called with MiXCR into one record per CDR3 protein. The sample records more than 350,000 distinct CDR3 sequences, roughly 11% being singletons. Study findings and constraints: Abundant contaminating clonotypes from the bulk population could appear in FACS-sorted repertoires. Weaker, the secondary response had a peak occurring faster, on day 5 versus 15. Relatively few clonotypes were ones that appeared in both CD4 and CD8 compartments. Primary-vaccination clones mostly resurfaced post-booster (about 95% CD4, approximately 90% CD8).

Germline CDR1 and CDR2: SGHTA and FQGTGA. The J segment lost 4 bases and the V segment lost 1 base, leaving 3 bases of the junction unmatched. The CDR3 spans 15 residues. The V call is TRBV7-3, the J call TRBJ2-3; TRBD2 matches at 9 bases. The sample consisted of PBMCs, taken on the day of the first yellow fever vaccination. This receptor was taken from a man aged 18-30 years who received the YFV17D yellow fever vaccine. CDR3 loop: CASSLSPSGADTQYF. CDR3 DNA: TGTGCCAGCAGCTTAAGTCCTAGCGGGGCAGATACGCAGTATTTT.